Listed below are T cell receptor beta chains from one sample, sequenced in a study of cytomegalovirus exposure and HLA in healthy donors. Profiled with immunoSEQ multiplex PCR; TCRdb holds only in-frame clones, not every one. The table lists approximately 240,000 clones, 82% of them singletons. What was sequenced was PBMCs. These receptors all stem from a middle-aged woman in good health and CMV-seropositive. The CDR3 runs from the conserved cysteine through the conserved F or W. Each record gives: CDR3 DNA, CDR3 protein, D gene, J gene, V gene, clone size. D genes are given only for firm matches. Clone size is given for some rows only: seen once, a few or many times, or a class if the clone is expanded.

TGTGCCAGCAGATTTGGGACAGGGGTTGACTATGGCTACACCTTC CASRFGTGVDYGYTF TRBD1 TRBJ1-2 TRBV19 NA
TGCGCCAGCAGAAAGGAGGACCGTAACCACTACGAGCAGTACTTC CASRKEDRNHYEQYF NA TRBJ2-7 TRBV5-1 NA
TGTGCCTGGGGGAGGAGCTCTGGGGCCAACGTCCTGACTTTC CAWGRSSGANVLTF NA TRBJ2-6 TRBV30 NA
TGTGCCAGCAGCATAGGGGGCGACTATGGCTACACCTTC CASSIGGDYGYTF TRBD1 TRBJ1-2 TRBV7-2 once
TGTGCCAGCAGGGTTAGCGGGGGACAGACTTACGAGCAGTACTTC CASRVSGGQTYEQYF TRBD2 TRBJ2-7 TRBV2 NA
TGTGCCAGCAGCCTCGAATGGGGTCCAGGGGAGGGTAATTCACCCCTCCACTTT CASSLEWGPGEGNSPLHF NA TRBJ1-6 TRBV4-2 NA
TGTGCCTGGGTCCCGCAGGACTGGCGGTACGAGCAGTACTTC CAWVPQDWRYEQYF NA TRBJ2-7 TRBV30 NA
TGCGCCAGCAGCCAACATTCCAGGGTGCCTAACTATGGCTACACCTTC CASSQHSRVPNYGYTF NA TRBJ1-2 TRBV4-3 NA
TGTGCCAGCAGCCCCCGGGAGAGCTCCTACAATGAGCAGTTCTTC CASSPRESSYNEQFF NA TRBJ2-1 TRBV11-1 NA
TGTGCCAGCAGTGCCCGGGACAGGGTTAACTATGGCTACACCTTC CASSARDRVNYGYTF TRBD1 TRBJ1-2 TRBV6-6 NA
TGTGCCAGCTCATTGGACAGGGATAACGACGAGCAGTACTTC CASSLDRDNDEQYF TRBD1 TRBJ2-7 TRBV18 once
TGCGCCAGCAGCTTGGCTATAGGGCGGGTGGGCACTGAAGCTTTCTTT CASSLAIGRVGTEAFF NA TRBJ1-1 TRBV5-1 NA
TGTGCCAGCAGTGATTCGACAGTAGGCGGCTACACCTTC CASSDSTVGGYTF NA TRBJ1-2 TRBV25-1 NA
TGTGCCAGCAGTGAAGGCGGCTCTGGGGCCAACGTCCTGACTTTC CASSEGGSGANVLTF NA TRBJ2-6 TRBV25-1 NA
TGTGCCAGCAGCCGGACAGGGGCCTCCTACGAGCAGTACTTC CASSRTGASYEQYF TRBD1 TRBJ2-7 TRBV7-2 NA
TGTGCCAGCAGCTGGGGCACGGGCGACGGTGAAGCTTTCTTT CASSWGTGDGEAFF NA TRBJ1-1 TRBV7-6 NA
TGTGCCAGCAGTTTAACTTTAAGACAGCGAGGAAGGGGAACTGAAGCTTTCTTT CASSLTLRQRGRGTEAFF NA TRBJ1-1 TRBV27 NA
TGCAGCGTCGCTCTAAGTGTGAACACTGAAGCTTTCTTT CSVALSVNTEAFF NA TRBJ1-1 TRBV29-1 few
TGTGCCAGCATCCGAACCGGGACAGCTTCTTACAATGAGCAGTTCTTC CASIRTGTASYNEQFF TRBD1 TRBJ2-1 TRBV6-6 NA
TGTGCCAGCAGTTACGCCCGGGGTTCCTACAATGAGCAGTTCTTC CASSYARGSYNEQFF NA TRBJ2-1 TRBV6-5 once
TGTGCCAGCAGCTTGGAGGGACAGGTCTACGAGCAGTACTTC CASSLEGQVYEQYF TRBD1 TRBJ2-7 TRBV5-4 NA
TGTGCCAGCAGTTACCGTCTAGCGGGAGCCTACGAGCAGTACTTC CASSYRLAGAYEQYF TRBD2 TRBJ2-7 TRBV6-6 NA
TGTGCCAGCTCTTTGGACAGGGCTGGAACTGAAGCTTTCTTT CASSLDRAGTEAFF TRBD1 TRBJ1-1 TRBV18 NA
TGTGCCAGCAGTGAGGCAGTCGGGGGGAATGAGCAGTTCTTC CASSEAVGGNEQFF TRBD2 TRBJ2-1 TRBV6-4 NA
TGTGCCAGCAGCTCAGGACTAGCGGGGGAATACGAGCAGTACTTC CASSSGLAGEYEQYF TRBD2 TRBJ2-7 TRBV7-2 NA
TGTGCCAGCAGCGGTTCGGGACAGACCTACGAGCAGTACTTC CASSGSGQTYEQYF TRBD1 TRBJ2-7 TRBV9 NA
TGCAGCGTTGTAGCGCCAGATGACTATGGCTACACCTTC CSVVAPDDYGYTF NA TRBJ1-2 TRBV29-1 once
TGTGCCAGCAGTGAAGTGGGGGCGCGACAGCCCCAGCATTTT CASSEVGARQPQHF NA TRBJ1-5 TRBV2 NA
TGCGCCAGCAGCTTATCCGGGACAGTACGGGGTGGCTACACCTTC CASSLSGTVRGGYTF TRBD1 TRBJ1-2 TRBV5-1 few
TGCGCCAGCAGCTCAGGGACAGGGACTGGAGAGACCCAGTACTTC CASSSGTGTGETQYF TRBD1 TRBJ2-5 TRBV5-1 few
TGTGCCAGCAGTTCATTACTAGGACAGGGTCCACCCCTCCACTTT CASSSLLGQGPPLHF TRBD1 TRBJ1-6 TRBV7-8 NA
TGTGCCAGCTCCGAGACTAGCGGACCCTACAATGAGCAGTTCTTC CASSETSGPYNEQFF TRBD2 TRBJ2-1 TRBV18 NA
TGTGCCAGCAGTACACGGGACAGAATCAACACTGAAGCTTTCTTT CASSTRDRINTEAFF TRBD1 TRBJ1-1 TRBV6-5 NA
TGTGCCAGCAGCTTGGGTCATACGGGAGGGGCCTACGAGCAGTACTTC CASSLGHTGGAYEQYF TRBD2 TRBJ2-7 TRBV5-4 once
TGTGCCAGCAGTGAATTAGGCAGGGAAGGGTCTGAAGCTTTCTTT CASSELGREGSEAFF NA TRBJ1-1 TRBV25-1 NA
TGCGCCAGCAGCTCCACAGGCCCCGGGAAACTGTTTTTT CASSSTGPGKLFF NA TRBJ1-4 TRBV5-1 NA
TGTGCCAGCAGCCCTCAGCCGCAGTTGAGGACAGATACGCAGTATTTT CASSPQPQLRTDTQYF NA TRBJ2-3 TRBV2 NA
TGTGCCAGCACCCTCGGGTCTCGCAATCAGCCCCAGCATTTT CASTLGSRNQPQHF NA TRBJ1-5 TRBV28 NA
TGTGCCAGCAGATTCACCGGGACAGGGGGCCCCTACGAGCAGTACTTC CASRFTGTGGPYEQYF TRBD1 TRBJ2-7 TRBV5-6 NA
TGTGCCAGCGCCGGGACTAGCGGGAGAGATACGCAGTATTTT CASAGTSGRDTQYF TRBD2 TRBJ2-3 TRBV28 NA
TGTGCCAGCAGTTACCCAACAGGGGGCCGGAATGAGCAGTTCTTC CASSYPTGGRNEQFF TRBD1 TRBJ2-1 TRBV6-5 NA
TGCGCCAGCACCACCTCGGGGAGGTGGGAGACCCAGTACTTC CASTTSGRWETQYF NA TRBJ2-5 TRBV5-1 few